The TCR beta chain described here comes from a study of blood T cell repertoires in COVID-19. Authors' methods: Amplifying reference gene primers gave estimates of nucleated cell counts. Produced via immunoSEQ multiplex PCR; TCRdb's table is partial and in-frame only. V and J calls and clone size come straight from that table; D and trimming were deduced from the DNA. The profile shows fewer than 75,000 clones, around 92% of them singletons. CDR3 size: 15 residues. V was clipped by 4 bases and J by 5 bases; unmatched bases: 7. Germline assignment: CDR1 SGHRS and CDR2 YFSETQ. The TCR originated in a man aged 55-75 years with acute or convalescent COVID-19. Material: peripheral blood. The chain recombines TRBV5-1 with TRBJ1-4; 8 nucleotides line up with TRBD1. DNA for the CDR3: TGCGCCAGCAGCGGACTCGGGACAGGAAATGAAAAACTGTTTTTT. Its translation is CASSGLGTGNEKLFF.